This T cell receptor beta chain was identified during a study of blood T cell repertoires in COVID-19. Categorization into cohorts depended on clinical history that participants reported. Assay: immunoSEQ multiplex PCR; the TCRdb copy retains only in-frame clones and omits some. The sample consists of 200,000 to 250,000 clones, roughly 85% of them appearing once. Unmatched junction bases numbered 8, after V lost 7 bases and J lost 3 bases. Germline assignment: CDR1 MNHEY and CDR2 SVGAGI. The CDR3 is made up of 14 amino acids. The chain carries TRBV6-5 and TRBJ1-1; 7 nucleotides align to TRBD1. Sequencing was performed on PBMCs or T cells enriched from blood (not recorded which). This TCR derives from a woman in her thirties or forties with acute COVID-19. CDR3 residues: CASTSQGTDTEAFF. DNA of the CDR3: TGTGCCAGCACCTCCCAGGGGACAGACACTGAAGCTTTCTTT.